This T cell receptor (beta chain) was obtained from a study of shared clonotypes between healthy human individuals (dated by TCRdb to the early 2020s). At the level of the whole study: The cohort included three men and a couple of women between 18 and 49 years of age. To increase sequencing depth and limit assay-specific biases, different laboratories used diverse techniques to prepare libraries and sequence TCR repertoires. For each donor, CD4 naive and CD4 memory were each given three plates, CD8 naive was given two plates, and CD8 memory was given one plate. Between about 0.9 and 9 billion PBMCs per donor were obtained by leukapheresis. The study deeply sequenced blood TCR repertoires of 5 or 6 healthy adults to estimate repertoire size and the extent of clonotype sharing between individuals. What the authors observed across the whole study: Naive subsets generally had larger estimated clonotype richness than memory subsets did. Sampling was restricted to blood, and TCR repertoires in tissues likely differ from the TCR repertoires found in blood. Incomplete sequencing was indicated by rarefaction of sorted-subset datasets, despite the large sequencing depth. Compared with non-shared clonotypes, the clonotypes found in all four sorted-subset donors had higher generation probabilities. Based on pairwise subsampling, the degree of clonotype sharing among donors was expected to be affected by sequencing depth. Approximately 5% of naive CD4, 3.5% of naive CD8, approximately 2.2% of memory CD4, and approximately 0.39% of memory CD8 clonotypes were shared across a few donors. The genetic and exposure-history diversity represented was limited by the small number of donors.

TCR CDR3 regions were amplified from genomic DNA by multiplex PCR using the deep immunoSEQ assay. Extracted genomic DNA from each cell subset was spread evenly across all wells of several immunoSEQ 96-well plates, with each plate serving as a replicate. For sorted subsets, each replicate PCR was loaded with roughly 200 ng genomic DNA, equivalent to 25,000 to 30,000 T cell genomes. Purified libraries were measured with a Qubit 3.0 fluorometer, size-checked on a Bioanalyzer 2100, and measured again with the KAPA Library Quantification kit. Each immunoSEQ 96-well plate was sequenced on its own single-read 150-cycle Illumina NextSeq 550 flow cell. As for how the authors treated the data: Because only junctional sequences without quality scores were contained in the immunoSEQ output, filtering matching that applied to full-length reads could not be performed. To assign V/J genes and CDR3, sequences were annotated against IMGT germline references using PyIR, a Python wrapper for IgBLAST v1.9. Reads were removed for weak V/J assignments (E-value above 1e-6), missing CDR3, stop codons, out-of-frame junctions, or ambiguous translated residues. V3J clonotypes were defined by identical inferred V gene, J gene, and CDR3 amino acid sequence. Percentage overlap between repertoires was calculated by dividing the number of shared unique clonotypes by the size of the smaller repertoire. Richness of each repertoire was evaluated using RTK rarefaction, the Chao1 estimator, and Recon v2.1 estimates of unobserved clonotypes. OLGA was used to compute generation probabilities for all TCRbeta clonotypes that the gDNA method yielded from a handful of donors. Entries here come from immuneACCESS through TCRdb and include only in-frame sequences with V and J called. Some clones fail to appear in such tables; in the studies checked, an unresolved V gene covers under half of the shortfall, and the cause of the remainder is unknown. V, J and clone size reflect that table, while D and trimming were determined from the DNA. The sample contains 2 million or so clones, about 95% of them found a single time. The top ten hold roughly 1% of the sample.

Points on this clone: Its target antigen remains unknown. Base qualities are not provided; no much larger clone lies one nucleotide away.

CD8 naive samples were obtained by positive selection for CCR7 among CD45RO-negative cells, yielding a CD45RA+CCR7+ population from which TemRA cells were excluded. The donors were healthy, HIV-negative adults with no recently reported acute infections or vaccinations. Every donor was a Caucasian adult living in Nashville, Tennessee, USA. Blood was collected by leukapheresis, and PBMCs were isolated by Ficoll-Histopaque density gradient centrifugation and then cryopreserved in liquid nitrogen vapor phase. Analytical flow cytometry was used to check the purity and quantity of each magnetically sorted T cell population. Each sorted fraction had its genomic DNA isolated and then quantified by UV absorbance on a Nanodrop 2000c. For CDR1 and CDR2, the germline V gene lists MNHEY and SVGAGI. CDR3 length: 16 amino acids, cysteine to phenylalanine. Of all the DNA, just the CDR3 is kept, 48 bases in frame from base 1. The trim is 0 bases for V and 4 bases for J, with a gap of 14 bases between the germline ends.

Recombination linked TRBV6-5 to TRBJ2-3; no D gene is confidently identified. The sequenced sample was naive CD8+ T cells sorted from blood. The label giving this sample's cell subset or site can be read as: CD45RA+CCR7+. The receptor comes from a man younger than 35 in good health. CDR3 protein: CASSYSIEASPDTQYF. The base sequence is TGTGCCAGCAGTTACTCGATCGAGGCCTCCCCAGATACGCAGTATTTT.